What follows describes a single T cell receptor (beta chain). As yet, its antigen is unknown. Measured with immunoSEQ multiplex PCR; TCRdb has only the in-frame clones, and not every one. The profile shows about 83,000 clones, about 83% of them singletons. These data belong to a study of T cell responses to AZD1222 COVID-19 vaccine. Study-level points and caveats: Repertoire sampling was restricted to post-peak T cell response timepoints. Researchers report vaccine-associated CD4 TCRs spanning spike, with dominance at 160-218 and 743-854.

The ends were cut back, 5 bases at V and 8 bases at J, with 10 bases in the middle. This CDR3 region has 13 residues. Germline V gene sequence: CDR1 MNHEY, CDR2 SVGEGT. The receptor was derived from an adult in good health. Sample: peripheral blood, taken on day 0 of AZD1222 vaccination. V and J are TRBV6-2 or TRBV6-3 and TRBJ1-6, with no clear D. CDR3 nucleotide sequence: TGTGCCAGCAGTCCCTACCAGGATTCACCCCTCCACTTT. Amino acids: CASSPYQDSPLHF.